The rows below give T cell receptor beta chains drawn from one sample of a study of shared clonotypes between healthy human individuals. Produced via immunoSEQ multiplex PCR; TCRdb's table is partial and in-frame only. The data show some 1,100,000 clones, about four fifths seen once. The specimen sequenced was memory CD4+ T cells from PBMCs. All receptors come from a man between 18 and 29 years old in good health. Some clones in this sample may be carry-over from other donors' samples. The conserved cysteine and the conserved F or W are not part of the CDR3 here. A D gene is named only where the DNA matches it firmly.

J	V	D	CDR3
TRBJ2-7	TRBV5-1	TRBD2	ASSSGGGLNEQY
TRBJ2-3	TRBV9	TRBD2	ASSVAGGMSSTDTQY
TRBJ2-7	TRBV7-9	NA	ASSLTSSYEQY
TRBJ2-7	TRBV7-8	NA	ASSLGQGPTYEQY
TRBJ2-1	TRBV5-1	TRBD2	ASRGVAGGPGEQF
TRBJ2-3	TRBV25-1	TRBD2	ASSEYGTSGTGDTQY
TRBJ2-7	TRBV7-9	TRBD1	ASSPWTGSYEQY
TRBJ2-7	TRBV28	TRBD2	ASSGTSGRPREQY
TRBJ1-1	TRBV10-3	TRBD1	AIRGQGGENTEAF
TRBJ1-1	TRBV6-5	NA	ASRRGVNTEAF
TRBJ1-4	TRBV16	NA	ASSPRRQVGEKLF
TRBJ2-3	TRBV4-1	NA	ASSQEDYRPTDTQY
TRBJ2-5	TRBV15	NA	ATSMPLGGIETQY
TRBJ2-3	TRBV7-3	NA	ASSPDGPWDTQY
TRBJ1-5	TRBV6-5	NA	ASSYSQNQPQH
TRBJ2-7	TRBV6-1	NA	ASRGGSSYEQY
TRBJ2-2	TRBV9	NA	ASSVALWGNTGELF
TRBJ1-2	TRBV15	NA	ATSRDGTGGGSDGYT
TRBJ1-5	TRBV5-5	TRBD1	ASSLQGGSNQPQH
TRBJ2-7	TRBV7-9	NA	ASSLEAGDYEQY
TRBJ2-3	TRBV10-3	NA	AIAGSPDTQY
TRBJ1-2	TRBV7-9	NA	ASSLGFRTRYGYT
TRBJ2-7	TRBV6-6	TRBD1	ASRSGTGGLYEQY
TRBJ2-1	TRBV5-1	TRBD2	ASRREGAGNEQF
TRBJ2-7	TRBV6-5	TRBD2	ASSTETSGILEQY
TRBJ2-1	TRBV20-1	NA	SAYDLSKQF
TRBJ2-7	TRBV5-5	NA	ASSTLGPPTSYEQY
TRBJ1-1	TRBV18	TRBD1	ASSPGGQGNTEAF
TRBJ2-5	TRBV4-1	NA	ASSVGHQQETQY